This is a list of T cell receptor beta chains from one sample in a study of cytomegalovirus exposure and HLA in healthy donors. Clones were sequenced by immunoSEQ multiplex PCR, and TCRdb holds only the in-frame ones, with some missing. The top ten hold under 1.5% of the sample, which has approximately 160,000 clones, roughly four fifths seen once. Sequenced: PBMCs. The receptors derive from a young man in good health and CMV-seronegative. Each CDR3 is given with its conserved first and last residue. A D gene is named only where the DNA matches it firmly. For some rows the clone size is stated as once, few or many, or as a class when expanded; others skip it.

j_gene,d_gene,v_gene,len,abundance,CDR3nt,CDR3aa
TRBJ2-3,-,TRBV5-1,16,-,TGCGCCAGCAGCTCCGAAGGCCAGGGTCCCACAGATACGCAGTATTTT,CASSSEGQGPTDTQYF
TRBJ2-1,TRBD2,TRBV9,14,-,TGTGCCAGCAGCGCCGGTCCGGGGGGAAGTGAGCAGTTCTTC,CASSAGPGGSEQFF
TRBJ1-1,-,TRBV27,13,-,TGTGCCAGCAGTAATTACTTGAACACTGAAGCTTTCTTT,CASSNYLNTEAFF
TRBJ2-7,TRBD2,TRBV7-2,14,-,TGTGCCAGCAGCGCCCGACTAGCGGGCTACGAGCAGTACTTC,CASSARLAGYEQYF
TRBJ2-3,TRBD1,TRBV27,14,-,TGTGCCAGCAGTTTACGGACAGGGGCAGATACGCAGTATTTT,CASSLRTGADTQYF
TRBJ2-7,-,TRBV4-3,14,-,TGCGCCAGCAGCCAAAAAGTCACTTCCTACGAGCAGTACTTC,CASSQKVTSYEQYF
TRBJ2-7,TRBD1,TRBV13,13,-,TGTGCCAGCAGCAAAGGGGGCTCGTACGAGCAGTACTTC,CASSKGGSYEQYF
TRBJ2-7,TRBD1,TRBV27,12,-,TGTGCCAGCGGCCAGGGGGTGTACGAGCAGTACTTC,CASGQGVYEQYF
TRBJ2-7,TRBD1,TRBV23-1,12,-,TGCGCCAGCAGTCAATATGGGACAGGGATTTACTTC,CASSQYGTGIYF
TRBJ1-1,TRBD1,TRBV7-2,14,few,TGTGCCAGCAGCCCCGACAGGGGGCACACTGAAGCTTTCTTT,CASSPDRGHTEAFF
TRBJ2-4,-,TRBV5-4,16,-,TGTGCCAGCAGCTCCAACTCAGGGGTTTTCGGAAACATTCAGTACTTC,CASSSNSGVFGNIQYF
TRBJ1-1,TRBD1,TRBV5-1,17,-,TGCGCCAGCAGCTTCGGGACAGGGGGCGCCGAGAACACTGAAGCTTTCTTT,CASSFGTGGAENTEAFF
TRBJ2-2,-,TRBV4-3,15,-,TGCGCCAGCAGCCAAGCCCGAGCCCTCACCGGGGAGCTGTTTTTT,CASSQARALTGELFF
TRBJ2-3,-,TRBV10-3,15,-,TGTGCCACCAAATTGAGGGAGGCTAGCACAGATACGCAGTATTTT,CATKLREASTDTQYF
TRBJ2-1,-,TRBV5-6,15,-,TGTGCCAGCAGCTTGGACAGGTGGGCATACAATGAGCAGTTCTTC,CASSLDRWAYNEQFF
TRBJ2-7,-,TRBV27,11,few,TGTGCCAGCCGTGGGGCGAACGAGCAGTACTTC,CASRGANEQYF
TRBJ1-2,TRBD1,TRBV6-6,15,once,TGTGCCAGCAGTGGGGACAGGCTGGGTAACTATGGCTACACCTTC,CASSGDRLGNYGYTF
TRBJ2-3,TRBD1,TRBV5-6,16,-,TGTGCCAGCAGCCTGGGGACAGGGGATAGGACAGATACGCAGTATTTT,CASSLGTGDRTDTQYF
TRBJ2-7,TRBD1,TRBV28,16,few,TGTGCCAGCAGTTCCGGACAGGGGCCCCCGTTCTACGAGCAGTACTTC,CASSSGQGPPFYEQYF
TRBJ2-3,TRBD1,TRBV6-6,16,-,TGTGCCAGCAGTAGCTCGACAGGGTTATCCACAGATACGCAGTATTTT,CASSSSTGLSTDTQYF
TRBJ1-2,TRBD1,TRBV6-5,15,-,TGTGCCAGCAGTTACTCCGGACAGGGAAACTATGGCTACACCTTC,CASSYSGQGNYGYTF
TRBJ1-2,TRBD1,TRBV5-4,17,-,TGTGCCGGCAGCTTGGTGGGACAGAAGCACGGTAACTATGGCTACACCTTC,CAGSLVGQKHGNYGYTF
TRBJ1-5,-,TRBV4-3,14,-,TGCGCCAGCAGCCGAGGGACTTCCAATCAGCCCCAGCATTTT,CASSRGTSNQPQHF
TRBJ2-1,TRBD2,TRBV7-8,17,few,TGTGCCAGCAGCTTAGGGCCCGGAGCGGGAGGGCCGAGAGAGCAGTTCTTC,CASSLGPGAGGPREQFF
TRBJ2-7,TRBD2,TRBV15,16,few,TGTGCCACCAGCAGAGATGGGACTAGCGGGGACTACGAGCAGTACTTC,CATSRDGTSGDYEQYF
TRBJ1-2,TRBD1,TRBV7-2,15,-,TGTGCCAGCAGCTTAGCCGGGACAGGGTACTATGGCTACACCTTC,CASSLAGTGYYGYTF
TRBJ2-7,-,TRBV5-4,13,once,TGTGCCAGCAGCTTGGAACCGGGAGCCGAGCAGTACTTC,CASSLEPGAEQYF
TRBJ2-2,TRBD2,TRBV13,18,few,TGTGCCAGCAGCAACCGCCGGCTAGCGGGAGGATTTGGCGGGGAGCTGTTTTTT,CASSNRRLAGGFGGELFF
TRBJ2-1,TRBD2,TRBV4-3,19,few,TGCGCCAGCAGCCCCACTGCCCCTAGCGGGAGTCCAACCCACAATGAGCAGTTCTTC,CASSPTAPSGSPTHNEQFF
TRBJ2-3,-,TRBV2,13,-,TGTGCCAGCAACCCCCCGGAGGGAGATACGCAGTATTTT,CASNPPEGDTQYF
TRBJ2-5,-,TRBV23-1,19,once,TGCGCCAGCAGTCAATTCAAGATCGGGCGCCAGGGGACACAAGAGACCCAGTACTTC,CASSQFKIGRQGTQETQYF
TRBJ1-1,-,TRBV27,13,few,TGTGCCAGCAGTTTTGCGGGGGACACTGAAGCTTTCTTT,CASSFAGDTEAFF
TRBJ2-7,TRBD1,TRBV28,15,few,TGTGCCAGCAGTTTGGGGGGACAGGCCCACTACGAGCAGTACTTC,CASSLGGQAHYEQYF
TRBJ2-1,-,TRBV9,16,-,TGTGCCAGCAGCGCTAACACTAGATCTGGCTACAATGAGCAGTTCTTC,CASSANTRSGYNEQFF
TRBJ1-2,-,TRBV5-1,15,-,TGCGCCAGCAGCTTGGGAAACACGGACGGGGGAGGCTACACCTTC,CASSLGNTDGGGYTF
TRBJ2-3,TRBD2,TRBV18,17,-,TGTGCCAGCTCACCAGTAGCGGGAGGGCCTGACACAGATACGCAGTATTTT,CASSPVAGGPDTDTQYF
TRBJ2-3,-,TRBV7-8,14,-,TGTGCCAGCAGCTCGGGTTGGGGCACAGATACGCAGTATTTT,CASSSGWGTDTQYF
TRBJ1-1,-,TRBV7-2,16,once,TGTGCCAGCAGCTTTCGACTTTTAACATCGGACACTGAAGCTTTCTTT,CASSFRLLTSDTEAFF
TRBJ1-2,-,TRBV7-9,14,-,TGTGCCAGTAAAACCCCGGCGGGGGAACGGGGCTACACCTTC,CASKTPAGERGYTF
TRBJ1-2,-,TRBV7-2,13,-,TGTGCCAGCAGCCCAGGGGTACGGTATGGCTACACCTTC,CASSPGVRYGYTF
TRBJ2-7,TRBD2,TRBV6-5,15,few,TGTGCCAGCAGTCTAATAGCGGGAGGGATTTTCGAGCAGTACTTC,CASSLIAGGIFEQYF
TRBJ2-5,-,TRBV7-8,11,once,TGTGCCAGCAGCCAACAAGAGACCCAGTACTTC,CASSQQETQYF
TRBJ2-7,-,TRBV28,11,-,TGTGCCAGCAGTCTCCCCGGGGAGCAGTACTTC,CASSLPGEQYF
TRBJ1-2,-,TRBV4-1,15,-,TGCGCCAGCAGCCACCCCACCCGGCGGAACTATGGCTACACCTTC,CASSHPTRRNYGYTF
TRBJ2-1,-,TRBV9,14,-,TGTGCCAGCAGCGGGGGGGAGGCGGCGGGAGAGCAGTTCTTC,CASSGGEAAGEQFF
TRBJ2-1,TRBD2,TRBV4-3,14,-,TGCGCCAGCAGCCCCGCGGGAGGGCGCGATGAGCAGTTCTTC,CASSPAGGRDEQFF
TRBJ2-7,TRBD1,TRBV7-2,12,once,TGTGCCAGCAGCCTAACAGGGGCCGGGGAGTACTTC,CASSLTGAGEYF
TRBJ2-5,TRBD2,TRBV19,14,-,TGTGCCAGTAGTGTCGCGGGAGGATGGGAGACCCAGTACTTC,CASSVAGGWETQYF
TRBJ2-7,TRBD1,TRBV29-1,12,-,TGCAGCGGATCGACAGGGGAATACGAGCAGTACTTC,CSGSTGEYEQYF
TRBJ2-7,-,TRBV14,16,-,TGTGCCAGCAGCCGGTCGGGAGCCTCTCTCTCCTACGAGCAGTACTTC,CASSRSGASLSYEQYF
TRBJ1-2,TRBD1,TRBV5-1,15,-,TGCGCCAGCAGCTCAGATCCGGGACAGGGCTATGGCTACACCTTC,CASSSDPGQGYGYTF
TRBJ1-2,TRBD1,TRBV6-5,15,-,TGTGCCAGCAGGGGCCCGACAGGGGGCTACTATGGCTACACCTTC,CASRGPTGGYYGYTF
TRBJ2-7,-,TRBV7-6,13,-,TGTGCCAGCAGACGCCGGACTAATAGCGAGCAGTACTTC,CASRRRTNSEQYF
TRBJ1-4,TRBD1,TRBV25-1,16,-,TGTGCCAGCCAGTGGGGTTGGGACAGTAGGAATGAAAAACTGTTTTTT,CASQWGWDSRNEKLFF
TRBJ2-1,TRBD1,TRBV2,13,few,TGTGCCAGCAGCAGGGACAGGGCTAATGAGCAGTTCTTC,CASSRDRANEQFF
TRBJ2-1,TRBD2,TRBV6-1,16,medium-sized,TGTGCCAGCAGTGAGATAGCGGGAGGGGGCTACAATGAGCAGTTCTTC,CASSEIAGGGYNEQFF